This T cell receptor (beta chain) emerged from a study of CD8+ T cells in alopecia areata. Regarding the study as a whole: With tofacitinib ongoing, many expanded lesional clones persisted in both scalp and blood. Patients showed less clear TCR sequence sharing than mice, possibly partly because of HLA diversity.

It was cDNA, reverse transcribed from extracted RNA, that served as the sequencing template. Using immunoSEQ multiplex PCR, the repertoire was profiled, and TCRdb retains in-frame clones only, with some absent. This sample has 150,000 to 200,000 clones; roughly 66% occur once, and the top ten carry 0.95% to 1.1%. About this clone itself: Antigen unknown.

This CDR3 is 13 amino acids long. The germline V gene encodes CDR1 SQVTM and CDR2 ANQGSEA. V was cut by 5 bases and J by 0 bases, with 10 bases left in between. Treatment in this sample: oral pan-JAK inhibitor, 5-10 mg twice daily. Alopecia areata patients provided lesional scalp punch biopsies and peripheral blood. Sequencing used CD4+ T cells sorted from blood, obtained at week 24, from a patient treated with tofacitinib. The sequence derives from a human donor with alopecia areata. The chain joins TRBV29-1 to TRBJ1-1; D uncertain. CDR3 sequence reads: CSVLRILNTEAFF. The CDR3 nucleotides read TGCAGCGTTCTACGGATCCTGAACACTGAAGCTTTCTTT.